This TCR beta chain was found in a study of blood T cell repertoires in COVID-19 (dated by TCRdb to the early 2020s). In the study overall: Samples covering the acute and convalescent phases of COVID-19 were provided by collaborators in the United States, Italy and Spain. The material from the prospective study consisted of cDNA or gDNA derived from T cells, B-cell-depleted T cells, or PBMCs. The dataset comprised deeply sampled blood TCRbeta repertoires from subjects exposed to, actively infected with, or recovered from COVID-19. The repertoires were made available in a free public database intended to serve as a resource for research on the immune response to SARS-CoV-2. Samples were obtained from the ongoing ImmuneRACE study (first 160 participants) and from over a thousand subjects provided by 6 global collaborators. Sample metadata almost always included a de-identified subject ID, COVID-19 status, age in years and sex. Where available, HLA class I and class II types were obtained from metadata supplied by the sample provider rather than from assay-based typing.

V has 0 bases trimmed and J has 0 bases trimmed; junction bases matching no gene number 12. Reading from cysteine to phenylalanine, the CDR3 counts 19 amino acids. The retained sequence is limited to the CDR3, 57 bases, with the frame set at the first base. According to the germline V gene, CDR1 reads MGHRA and CDR2 reads YSYEKL. Broader findings and caveats from the paper: The amount of clinical and demographic metadata varied by source and participant and was provided uncurated.

To note about this clone: The antigen it binds to is not known. Per-base qualities were not stored, and no clone one base away is much larger.

The immunoSEQ Assay, a bias-controlled multiplex PCR, was used to amplify TCRbeta CDR3 regions from genomic DNA. Processing in the source paper ran as follows. Within the assay, amplification of reference gene primers was used to estimate how many nucleated cells each sample contained. Sequence reads were collapsed and filtered to measure the absolute abundance of every unique TCRbeta CDR3 rearrangement. Productive Simpson clonality was computed per sample as the square root of Simpson's diversity index over productive rearrangements. Not all clones reach the TCRdb copy of this immuneACCESS table, which keeps in-frame sequences only. Checked studies attribute under half of the gap to unresolved V genes and leave the rest unexplained. The DNA gave D and trimming, while V, J and clone size come from that table. This sample is represented by under 300,000 clones; roughly 90% of them were singletons. The ten biggest clones cover about 2.3% of the sample.

Participants in the prospective study were aged roughly 18 to 100 years, lived in 20 to 30 United States geographic areas, and enrolled through a virtual design. In the prospective study, cohorts were assigned on the basis of participant-reported clinical history obtained from a screening survey and a study questionnaire. In the prospective study, whole blood, serum and a nasopharyngeal or oropharyngeal swab were collected from each participant by mobile phlebotomists. Over an approximately 2-month period, participants in the prospective study had the option of providing additional blood draws and questionnaires. Blood samples from the prospective study were shipped frozen or at room temperature prior to DNA extraction.

The specimen was PBMCs or T cells enriched from blood (not recorded which). The sequence joins TRBV4-1 to TRBJ1-2; TRBD1 fits 8 bases in the junction. The receptor was isolated from a woman aged 40 to 49 with acute COVID-19. The DNA reads as follows: TGCGCCAGCAGCCAAGAGACCGGGACAGGAGCTTATACTAACTATGGCTACACCTTC. This gives the protein CASSQETGTGAYTNYGYTF.